The 21 T cell receptor beta chains in this list originate from one sample, sequenced in a study of technical replicates of blood from a handful of donors. Some clones are missing from TCRdb's copy, which holds only in-frame ones; the method was immunoSEQ multiplex PCR. The sample lists over 75,000 clones; approximately 96% were seen once. The sequencing input was T cells isolated from PBMCs. Every receptor here comes from a human donor in good health.

The chain recombines TRBV28 with TRBJ1-1; D gene unclear. V lost 7 bases to trimming and J lost 3 bases, with 6 bases between them. Per germline, CDR1 MDHEN and CDR2 SYDVKM. This CDR3 has 11 residues. This CDR3 reads CASIRDTEAFF. The CDR3 DNA sequence: TGTGCCAGCATCCGGGACACTGAAGCTTTCTTT.

The chain has TRBV7-8 and TRBJ2-7, with D perhaps TRBD2 (5 bases). Germline CDR1 and CDR2: SGHVS and FQNEAQ. The V and J ends lost 8 bases and 2 bases respectively, with 16 bases between them. The CDR3 length is 14 residues. CDR3 protein: CASRTLVNPYEQYF. The CDR3 DNA follows: TGTGCCAGCCGGACTCTAGTCAACCCCTACGAGCAGTACTTC. Complete variable domain (other parts from reference TRBV7-8 and TRBJ2-7): GAGVSQSPRYKVAKRGQDVALRCDPISGHVSLFWYQQALGQGPEFLTYFQNEAQLDKSGLPSDRFFAERPEGSVSTLKIQRTQQEDSAVYLCASRTLVNPYEQYFGPGTRLTVT.

The chain employs TRBV6-4 and TRBJ2-1; D is perhaps TRBD1 (6 bases). Looked up from germline, CDR1 is MRHNA and CDR2 is SNTAGT. Trimming took 5 bases from V and 0 from J, leaving 11 bases between them. The CDR3 loop spans 15 amino acids. CDR3 bases: TGTGCCAGCAGTTCCGACAGGAGCTCCTACAATGAGCAGTTCTTC. Translating gives CASSSDRSSYNEQFF.

The chain couples TRBV7-3 to TRBJ2-1; TRBD1 might be the D (5 bases). Trimming took 2 bases from V and 0 from J, leaving 8 bases between them. CDR3 size: 15 residues. From germline, CDR1 is SGHTA and CDR2 FQGTGA. For the CDR3, the DNA is TGTGCCAGCAGCTTACGCGACAGCTCCTACAATGAGCAGTTCTTC. Protein sequence: CASSLRDSSYNEQFF.

The V and J genes are TRBV30 and TRBJ1-2; D might be TRBD1 (5 bases). This CDR3 has 15 residues. The germline gives CDR1 GTSNPN, CDR2 SVGIG (reference sequence). Trimming pared 1 base from V and 7 bases from J, leaving 19 bases between. CDR3 coding DNA: TGTGCCTGGAGTGGGGGGGACGGAGAACCCCCTGGCTACACCTTC. As protein: CAWSGGDGEPPGYTF.

The rearrangement uses TRBV15 and TRBJ1-4, with 7 bases aligning to TRBD1. V lost 6 bases to trimming and J lost 7 bases; unmatched junction nucleotides: 5. Germline values: CDR1 LNHNV, CDR2 YYDKDF (reference sequence). CDR3 length: 13 amino acids. CDR3 in DNA: TGTGCCACCAGGCAGGGGGGATTTGAAAAACTGTTTTTT. It translates to CATRQGGFEKLFF.

The chain combines TRBV6-5 with TRBJ1-2; 9 nucleotides line up with TRBD1. Germline loops: CDR1 MNHEY, CDR2 SVGAGI. The ends lost 7 bases at V and 8 bases at J; junction bases unmatched: 5. This CDR3 is 12 amino acids long. The CDR3 here is CASNPGTGGYTF. CDR3 DNA sequence: TGTGCCAGCAACCCTGGGACAGGGGGCTACACCTTC.

J is TRBJ1-1 and V is TRBV19, with D uncertain. There are 13 residues in the CDR3. Trimming left V 2 bases short and J 0 bases short, with 4 bases between. Germline V gives CDR1 LNHDA, CDR2 SQIVND (reference sequence). The CDR3 here is CASSIQLNTEAFF. The CDR3 nucleotides read TGTGCCAGTAGTATACAGTTGAACACTGAAGCTTTCTTT.

The gene calls are TRBV2 and TRBJ2-5, with 8 bases that match TRBD2. Germline assignment: CDR1 SNHLY and CDR2 FYNNEI. After removal of 4 bases from V and 1 base from J, the junction contained 11 bases not matched to a gene. The CDR3 consists of 17 residues. The CDR3 DNA reads as TGTGCCAGCAGTGCCGTGGCGGGCGGGAGGAGCCAAGAGACCCAGTACTTC. It is translated as CASSAVAGGRSQETQYF.

This chain connects TRBV29-1 to TRBJ2-7; weak D call: TRBD2 (6 bases). Germline V gene data show CDR1 as SQVTM and CDR2 as ANQGSEA. Trimming left V 4 bases short and J 5 bases short, with 18 bases between. This CDR3 contains 14 residues. The CDR3 sequence is CSVVKGLILDEQYF. The CDR3 DNA sequence: TGCAGCGTTGTGAAAGGACTAATCCTCGACGAGCAGTACTTC.

The chain has TRBV19 and TRBJ2-7; the D gene is possibly TRBD2 (6 bases). This CDR3 contains 15 residues. The germline V and J ends were trimmed by 3 bases and 3 bases, with 15 bases remaining between them. Germline CDR1 is LNHDA and CDR2 is SQIVND (reference sequence). The CDR3 is CASSMFRTTYYEQYF. CDR3 DNA sequence: TGTGCCAGTAGTATGTTCAGGACTACCTACTACGAGCAGTACTTC.

CDR3 sequence: CSVDLGDSSVADTQYF. The CDR3 nucleotides are TGCAGCGTTGATCTGGGGGACTCGAGCGTCGCAGATACGCAGTATTTT. This chain connects TRBV29-1 to TRBJ2-3; perhaps TRBD2 as D (6 bases). The CDR3 is 16 amino acids. The V gene's germline CDR1 is SQVTM and CDR2 ANQGSEA. Trimming took off 3 bases at V and 4 bases at J, with 20 bases between the two ends.

The chain joins TRBV11-2 to TRBJ2-3, with D possibly being TRBD1 (5 bases). V lost 6 bases and J lost 3, with 10 bases in between. Germline CDR1 SGHAT, CDR2 FQNNGV. The CDR3 extends over 13 amino acids. CDR3 amino acids: CASRLTGTDTQYF. CDR3 DNA sequence: TGTGCCAGCAGGCTAACAGGAACAGATACGCAGTATTTT.

The V gene is TRBV30, the J gene TRBJ2-1, with 12 bases matching TRBD2. Losses at the gene ends were 4 bases for V and 6 bases for J; bases not matched to a gene: 7. In germline, CDR1 is GTSNPN, CDR2 SVGIG (reference sequence). CDR3 size: 15 residues. The CDR3, as DNA: TGTGCCTGGAATCCTCTAGCGGGAGGGCCCAATGAGCAGTTCTTC. Its protein is CAWNPLAGGPNEQFF.

The chain is built from TRBV29-1 and TRBJ1-2; D uncertain. The germline V and J ends were trimmed by 3 bases and 5 bases, with 10 bases remaining between them. In germline, CDR1 is SQVTM, CDR2 ANQGSEA. The CDR3 consists of 12 residues. The CDR3 is CSVEAPNYGYTF. The CDR3, as DNA: TGCAGCGTTGAGGCACCAAATTATGGCTACACCTTC.

J is TRBJ2-7 and V is TRBV19, with TRBD1 matching 9 bases. The CDR3 spans 13 residues. The germline CDR1 and CDR2 sequences are LNHDA and SQIVND (reference sequence). V lost 6 bases to trimming and J lost 5 bases; unmatched junction nucleotides: 5. Here the CDR3 reads CASRKQGAHEQYF. DNA for the CDR3: TGTGCCAGTAGGAAACAGGGGGCCCACGAGCAGTACTTC. Using reference TRBV19 and TRBJ2-7 for the parts outside the CDR3, the full variable domain is DGGITQSPKYLFRKEGQNVTLSCEQNLNHDAMYWYRQDPGQGLRLIYYSQIVNDFQKGDIAEGYSVSREKKESFPLTVTSAQKNPTAFYLCASRKQGAHEQYFGPGTRLTVT.

The chain recombines TRBV2 with TRBJ1-1; 7 bases fit TRBD1. Per germline, CDR1 SNHLY and CDR2 FYNNEI. J lost 0 bases, V lost 7 bases, and 5 bases had no gene match. The CDR3 extends over 14 amino acids. The CDR3 here is CASKEGALNTEAFF. CDR3 bases: TGTGCCAGCAAGGAGGGGGCCTTGAACACTGAAGCTTTCTTT. Drawing the rest from reference TRBV2 and TRBJ1-1, the complete variable domain is EPEVTQTPSHQVTQMGQEVILRCVPISNHLYFYWYRQILGQKVEFLVSFYNNEISEKSEIFDDQFSVERPDGSNFTLKIRSTKLEDSAMYFCASKEGALNTEAFFGQGTRLTVV.

The genes are TRBV28 and TRBJ1-2; possible D gene TRBD1, 5 bases. Germline CDR1 and CDR2: MDHEN and SYDVKM. V lost 5 bases and J 8 bases, leaving 15 bases between the germline ends. The CDR3 runs 13 residues. CDR3 loop: CASSTPDGGGYTF. Written as DNA, the CDR3 is TGTGCCAGCAGTACACCAGACGGGGGAGGCTACACCTTC.

The chain joins TRBV4-3 to TRBJ1-2; D is ambiguous. Germline CDR1 is LGHNA and CDR2 is YSLEER. There are 14 residues in the CDR3. Trimming removed 5 bases from V and 0 bases from J, with 10 bases in between. The CDR3 loop reads CASSVTDANYGYTF. The CDR3 region has the DNA TGCGCCAGCAGCGTAACAGATGCTAACTATGGCTACACCTTC.

This chain joins TRBV4-3 and TRBJ2-7, with 8 positions matching TRBD1. CDR1 is LGHNA, CDR2 YSLEER, per germline. The CDR3 sequence is 15 residues long. V trimming: 1 base; J trimming: 5 bases; junction bases outside the gene matches: 7. The DNA for the CDR3 is TGCGCCAGCAGCCAAGTAATCGCAGGGGGCGACGAGCAGTACTTC. Its protein is CASSQVIAGGDEQYF.

This clone was recorded only once. The chain combines TRBV9 with TRBJ1-2, with TRBD1 as a possible D gene (5 bases). The CDR3 is made up of 14 amino acids. The germline gives CDR1 SGDLS, CDR2 YYNGEE. V dropped 0 bases and J dropped 0 bases, with 6 bases sitting between them. CDR3 DNA sequence: TGTGCCAGCAGCGTAGCAGGGACTAACTATGGCTACACCTTC. It yields the protein CASSVAGTNYGYTF.